The following is a T cell receptor (beta chain) sequence with its context. Its target is not known. Germline trimming cut 7 bases from V and 7 bases from J; bases unmatched to any gene: 11. Germline V gene sequence: CDR1 MNHEY, CDR2 SVGAGI. The CDR3 has 14 residues. This sample is drawn from a study of blood T cells in healthy people across ages. Study-wide results and caveats: Estimated diversity, derived from one million T cells, was regarded as an underestimate.

Primers used in a second PCR of about 7 to 12 cycles were a sample-barcoded 5' primer and a J-beta primer mix. TCRdb re-called the 5' RACE reads with MiXCR, one entry per CDR3 protein. The table records 800,000 to 900,000 distinct CDR3 sequences, approximately 67% of them present only once. The V gene is TRBV6-5, the J gene TRBJ1-2; TRBD1 aligns across 8 bases. The clonotype originates from a man aged 25 to 45 in good health. Sequencing was done on a sample of blood. CDR3 region: CASTDYRGGRGYTF. CDR3 DNA sequence: TGTGCCAGCACGGATTACAGGGGGGGACGTGGCTACACCTTC.